This T cell receptor (beta chain) emerged from a study of blood T cell repertoires in COVID-19. For the study at large: Samples taken during acute and convalescent COVID-19 were collected in the United States, Italy and Spain. The analysed material was cDNA or gDNA that came from T cells, B-cell-depleted T cells, or PBMCs.

CDR1 and CDR2 from the germline V gene are SGHRS and YFSETQ. J lost 5 bases, V lost 3 bases, and 6 bases had no gene match. This CDR3 region has 16 residues. In its sample, this clone was seen once. Per the authors' pipeline: It was from reference gene primer amplification that nucleated cell counts were estimated. The table came from immunoSEQ multiplex PCR; TCRdb's copy has only in-frame clones and leaves some out. V and J calls plus clone size are reproduced from that table; the DNA served to infer D and trimming. The sample has roughly 230,000 clones, around four fifths seen once. The TCR comes from a woman aged 60-75 years with active or convalescent COVID-19. Sample: peripheral blood. The chain uses TRBV5-1 and TRBJ2-5, with TRBD2 matching over 14 bases. The CDR3 DNA reads TGCGCCAGCAGCTCAGAGACTAGCGGGAGGGAGGAGACCCAGTACTTC. This gives the protein CASSSETSGREETQYF. The complete variable domain, with remaining parts taken from reference TRBV5-1 and TRBJ2-5, reads KAGVTQTPRYLIKTRGQQVTLSCSPISGHRSVSWYQQTPGQGLQFLFEYFSETQRNKGNFPGRFSGRQFSNSRSEMNVSTLELGDSALYLCASSSETSGREETQYFGPGTRLLVL.